The T cell receptor beta chain under discussion was sequenced for a study of monozygotic twins with inflammatory bowel disease. Study-level points and caveats: Backing was not found for a single strong signal or clonotype associated with IBD. Especially with disease activity, IBD patients had fewer clonotypes in common with others than healthy twins did.

Concerning this clonotype: Its antigen is currently unknown.

The CDR3 is 17 residues long. In germline, CDR1 is LGHNA, CDR2 YSLEER. TCRdb re-called the 5' RACE reads and shows each CDR3 protein once, DNA omitted. This listing includes about 41,000 distinct CDR3 sequences. The origin of this receptor is a human donor with ulcerative colitis or Crohn's disease, or a healthy co-twin of an affected twin (not recorded which). The rearrangement links TRBV4-3 to TRBJ2-3. Sequencing was done on a sample of blood. The CDR3 here is CASSQEDKRKSTDTQYF.